The 14 T cell receptor beta chains below come from one sample, sequenced in a study of cytomegalovirus exposure and HLA in healthy donors. PCR amplification relied on 60 Vbeta primers (plus 13 Jbeta primers). Profiling relied on immunoSEQ multiplex PCR, and the TCRdb table lists in-frame clones only, not all of them. The profile shows fewer than 150,000 clones, over 75% of them singletons. Input material: PBMCs. The receptors stem from a man aged 45-60 years in good health and CMV-seronegative.

The V and J genes are TRBV5-8 and TRBJ1-2; 12 positions agree with TRBD1. The CDR3 consists of 19 residues. The germline V gene encodes CDR1 SGHTS and CDR2 YDEGEE. The V segment lost 0 bases and the J segment 4 bases; nucleotides outside the gene matches: 13. CDR3 region: CASSLDGAGQGATSYGYTF. CDR3 coding DNA: TGTGCCAGCAGCTTGGATGGTGCGGGACAGGGGGCCACGAGCTATGGCTACACCTTC.

The chain couples TRBV19 to TRBJ2-4; 7 positions match TRBD1. The J segment lost 3 bases and the V segment lost 3 bases, leaving 5 bases of the junction unmatched. CDR3 size: 15 residues. Germline CDR1 is LNHDA and CDR2 is SQIVND (reference sequence). CDR3 protein: CASSMTGKGKNIQYF. CDR3 DNA: TGTGCCAGTAGTATGACAGGGAAGGGCAAAAACATTCAGTACTTC.

The chain employs TRBV5-1 and TRBJ1-2, with 7 bases aligning to TRBD1. Losses at the gene ends were 0 bases for V and 6 bases for J; bases not matched to a gene: 5. Germline V CDR1 and CDR2: SGHRS, YFSETQ. The CDR3 runs to 14 residues. Here the CDR3 reads CASSLDRGFDGYTF. The DNA for the CDR3 is TGCGCCAGCAGCTTGGACAGGGGCTTCGATGGCTACACCTTC. The variable domain in full, completed from reference TRBV5-1 and TRBJ1-2, reads KAGVTQTPRYLIKTRGQQVTLSCSPISGHRSVSWYQQTPGQGLQFLFEYFSETQRNKGNFPGRFSGRQFSNSRSEMNVSTLELGDSALYLCASSLDRGFDGYTFGSGTRLTVV.

Notes on this clone: Being one base from a much bigger clone, this may be a read error. The sample holds other DNA sequences that translate to the same CDR3. The V call is TRBV9, the J call TRBJ2-5, with TRBD1 matching over 11 bases. CDR3 size: 14 residues. In germline, CDR1 is SGDLS, CDR2 YYNGEE. Trimming took 4 bases from V and 4 from J; bases not matched to a gene: 3. CDR3 in amino acids: CASSPGTGGETQYF. The DNA for the CDR3 is TGTGCCAGCAGCCCAGGGACAGGGGGAGAGACCCAGTACTTC.

The chain links TRBV5-1 to TRBJ2-5, with 11 bases that match TRBD2. The CDR3 has 17 residues. Germline V gene lookup returns CDR1 SGHRS and CDR2 YFSETQ. The trim removed 2 bases at V and 4 bases at J, leaving 10 bases unmatched. The CDR3 sequence: CASSLGGSGRARETQYF. In nucleotides, the CDR3 is TGCGCCAGCAGCTTAGGCGGTAGCGGGAGGGCCAGAGAGACCCAGTACTTC.

CDR3 protein: CASSWAGGPSETQYF. The CDR3 coding sequence is TGCGCCAGCAGCTGGGCGGGAGGGCCTTCAGAGACCCAGTACTTC. The J gene is TRBJ2-5, the V gene TRBV5-1; TRBD2 aligns across 9 bases. Germline CDR1 reads SGHRS; CDR2 reads YFSETQ. This CDR3 is 15 amino acids long. The junction had 7 bases not matched to a gene; V was cut back by 3 bases and J by 4 bases.

This chain connects TRBV11-1 to TRBJ1-1, with a weak D call TRBD1 (5 bases). The CDR3 spans 16 residues. In germline, CDR1 is SGHAT, CDR2 FQDESV (reference sequence). Trimming shortened V by 5 bases and J by 1 base, and 17 bases separated the two germline ends. DNA of the CDR3: TGTGCCAGCAGCCTCGGGAGGGCTGGGGGGAACACTGAAGCTTTCTTT. Translating it yields CASSLGRAGGNTEAFF. Supplemented by reference TRBV11-1 and TRBJ1-1, the full variable domain reads EAEVAQSPRYKITEKSQAVAFWCDPISGHATLYWYRQILGQGPELLVQFQDESVVDDSQLPKDRFSAERLKGVDSTLKIQPAELGDSAMYLCASSLGRAGGNTEAFFGQGTRLTVV.

The CDR3 DNA reads as TGTGCCAGTAGTACCAACTCTGGAAACACCATATATTTT. It codes for CASSTNSGNTIYF. V usage is TRBV19 and J usage is TRBJ1-3; the D is unclear. V lost 4 bases, J lost 0 bases, and 4 bases lay in between. The CDR3 extends over 13 amino acids. CDR1 LNHDA and CDR2 SQIVND come from the germline V gene (reference sequence).

DNA for the CDR3: TGCGCCAGCAGCAGACAGACAGGGGGGGATGAAAAACTGTTTTTT. Its protein is CASSRQTGGDEKLFF. The chain links TRBV5-1 to TRBJ1-4; TRBD1 matches at 9 bases. The CDR3 runs 15 residues. The trim removed 4 bases at V and 6 bases at J, leaving 7 bases unmatched. Germline-derived CDR1 and CDR2 are SGHRS and YFSETQ.

The V and J genes are TRBV19 and TRBJ2-2, with 8 bases matching TRBD2. Germline V gene lookup returns CDR1 LNHDA and CDR2 SQIVND (reference sequence). The V gene end was trimmed by 2 bases and the J gene end by 0 bases; junction bases not matched to a gene: 8. The CDR3 is 18 amino acids. This chain's CDR3 is CASSIKLAAFANTGELFF. CDR3 in DNA: TGTGCCAGTAGTATAAAACTAGCGGCGTTCGCGAACACCGGGGAGCTGTTTTTT. Variable domain in full (rest from reference TRBV19 and TRBJ2-2): DGGITQSPKYLFRKEGQNVTLSCEQNLNHDAMYWYRQDPGQGLRLIYYSQIVNDFQKGDIAEGYSVSREKKESFPLTVTSAQKNPTAFYLCASSIKLAAFANTGELFFGEGSRLTVL.

In its sample, this clone was seen once. This chain uses TRBV25-1 with TRBJ2-2, with TRBD2 matching over 12 bases. This CDR3 has 14 residues. V lost 6 bases to trimming and J lost 6 bases; unmatched junction nucleotides: 2. CDR1 and CDR2 from the germline V gene are MGHDK and SYGVNS. DNA for the CDR3: TGTGCCAGCAGCAGACTAGCGGGAGCCGGGGAGCTGTTTTTT. It encodes CASSRLAGAGELFF.

CDR3: CASSGIAGVGDTQYF. In DNA form, the CDR3 reads TGTGCCAGCAGTGGTATAGCGGGAGTAGGAGATACGCAGTATTTT. The chain combines TRBV2 with TRBJ2-3; 9 bases agree with TRBD2. Germline V gene sequence: CDR1 SNHLY, CDR2 FYNNEI. The trim removed 4 bases at V and 5 bases at J, leaving 7 bases unmatched. This CDR3 spans 15 amino acids.

This chain uses TRBV7-6 with TRBJ2-2; the D is unclear. V gave up 6 bases and J gave up 0 bases, with 8 bases separating them. The CDR3 consists of 14 residues. Germline CDR1 and CDR2: SGHVS and FNYEAQ. The CDR3 region has the DNA TGTGCCAGCAGGGGCAGAACGAACACCGGGGAGCTGTTTTTT. It encodes CASRGRTNTGELFF.

The chain couples TRBV6-1 to TRBJ2-1, with 10 bases matching TRBD2. CDR1 is MNHNS, CDR2 SASEGT, per germline. The CDR3 has 15 residues. With V trimmed by 4 bases and J by 5 bases, 5 bases remained unmatched. CDR3 in amino acids: CASSGGLADNNEQFF. The CDR3 bases are TGTGCCAGCAGTGGAGGACTAGCGGACAACAATGAGCAGTTCTTC.